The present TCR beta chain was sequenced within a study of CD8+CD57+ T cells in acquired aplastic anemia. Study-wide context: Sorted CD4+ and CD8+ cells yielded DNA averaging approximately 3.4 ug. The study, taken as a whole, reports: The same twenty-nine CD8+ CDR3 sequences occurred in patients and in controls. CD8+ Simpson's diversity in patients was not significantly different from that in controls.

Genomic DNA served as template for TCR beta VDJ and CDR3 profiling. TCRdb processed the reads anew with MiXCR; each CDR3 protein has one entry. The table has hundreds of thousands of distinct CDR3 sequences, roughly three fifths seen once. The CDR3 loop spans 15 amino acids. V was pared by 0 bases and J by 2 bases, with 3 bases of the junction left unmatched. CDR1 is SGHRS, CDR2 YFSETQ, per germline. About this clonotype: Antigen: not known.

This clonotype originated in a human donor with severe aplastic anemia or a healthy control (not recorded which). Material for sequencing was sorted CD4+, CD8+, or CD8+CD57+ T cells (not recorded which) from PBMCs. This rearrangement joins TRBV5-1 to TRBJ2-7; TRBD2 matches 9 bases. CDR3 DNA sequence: TGCGCCAGCAGCTTGGTAGCGGGAGTCACCTACGAGCAGTACTTC. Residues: CASSLVAGVTYEQYF.